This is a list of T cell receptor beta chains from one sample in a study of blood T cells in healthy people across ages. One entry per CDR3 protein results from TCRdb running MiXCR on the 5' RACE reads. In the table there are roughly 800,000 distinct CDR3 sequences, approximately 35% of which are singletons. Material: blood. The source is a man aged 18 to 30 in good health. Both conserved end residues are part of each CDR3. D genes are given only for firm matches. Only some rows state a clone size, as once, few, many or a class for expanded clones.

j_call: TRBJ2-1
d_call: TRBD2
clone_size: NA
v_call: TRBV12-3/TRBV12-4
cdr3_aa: CASSLAPSYLVGGAYNEQFF
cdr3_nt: TGTGCCAGCAGTTTAGCGCCATCATATCTTGTCGGGGGGGCCTACAATGAGCAGTTCTTC

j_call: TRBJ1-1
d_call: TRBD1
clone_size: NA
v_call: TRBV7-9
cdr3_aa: CASSPRQGPVEAFF
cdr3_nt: TGTGCCAGCAGCCCCAGACAGGGACCTGTTGAAGCTTTCTTT

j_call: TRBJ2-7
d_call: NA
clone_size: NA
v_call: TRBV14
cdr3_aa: CASSRRAFLSYEQYF
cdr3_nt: TGTGCCAGCAGTCGTCGGGCCTTCCTCTCCTACGAGCAGTACTTC

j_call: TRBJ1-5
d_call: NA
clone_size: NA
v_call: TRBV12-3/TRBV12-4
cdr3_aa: CASSSGERQPQHF
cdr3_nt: TGTGCCAGCAGTTCGGGGGAGAGACAGCCCCAGCATTTT

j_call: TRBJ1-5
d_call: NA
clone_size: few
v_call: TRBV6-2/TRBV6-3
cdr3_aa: CASRTSKPGRGADQPQHF
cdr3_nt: TGTGCCAGCAGAACTTCAAAACCCGGTAGGGGCGCCGATCAGCCCCAGCATTTT

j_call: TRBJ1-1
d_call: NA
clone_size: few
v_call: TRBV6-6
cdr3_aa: CASRKAASGNPEAFF
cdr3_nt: TGTGCCAGCAGAAAGGCAGCCTCCGGGAATCCTGAAGCTTTCTTT

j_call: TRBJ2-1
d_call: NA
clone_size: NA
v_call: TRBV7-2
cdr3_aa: CASSPEGINPFF
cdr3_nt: TGTGCCAGCAGCCCCGAAGGGATAAACCCGTTCTTC

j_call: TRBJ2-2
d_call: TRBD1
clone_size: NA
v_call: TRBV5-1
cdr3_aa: CASSSLGQGVNTGELFF
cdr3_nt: TGCGCCAGCAGCTCACTGGGACAGGGGGTGAACACCGGGGAGCTGTTTTTT

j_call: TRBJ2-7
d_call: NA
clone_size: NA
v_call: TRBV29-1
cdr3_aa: CSVSYHAGGPYEQYF
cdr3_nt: TGCAGCGTTTCCTACCACGCCGGCGGGCCCTACGAGCAGTACTTC

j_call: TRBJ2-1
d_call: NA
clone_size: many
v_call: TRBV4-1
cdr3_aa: CASSQDKGYNEQFF
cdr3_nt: TGCGCCAGCAGCCAAGATAAGGGTTACAATGAGCAGTTCTTC

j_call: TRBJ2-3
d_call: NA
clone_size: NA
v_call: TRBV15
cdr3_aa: CATSRDWAGRDTQYF
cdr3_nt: TGTGCCACCAGCAGAGATTGGGCGGGGAGAGATACGCAGTATTTT

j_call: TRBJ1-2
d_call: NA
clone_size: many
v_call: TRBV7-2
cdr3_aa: CASSSTVNYGYTF
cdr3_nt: TGTGCCAGCAGCTCGACAGTCAACTATGGCTACACCTTC

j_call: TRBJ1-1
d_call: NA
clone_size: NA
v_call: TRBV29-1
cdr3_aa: CSVARAGEAFF
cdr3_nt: TGCAGCGTTGCCAGGGCGGGTGAAGCTTTCTTT

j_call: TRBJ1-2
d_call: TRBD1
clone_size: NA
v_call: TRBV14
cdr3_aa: CASSQEGTGGYGYTF
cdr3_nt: TGTGCCAGCAGCCAAGAAGGGACAGGGGGCTATGGCTACACCTTC

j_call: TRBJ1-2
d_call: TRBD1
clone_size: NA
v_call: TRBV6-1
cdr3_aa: CASSTSFGTGHYGYTF
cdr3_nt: TGTGCCAGCTCCACCTCCTTTGGGACAGGGCACTATGGCTACACCTTC

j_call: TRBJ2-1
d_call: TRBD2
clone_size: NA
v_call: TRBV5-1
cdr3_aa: CASSLERLAGCNEQFF
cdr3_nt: TGCGCCAGCAGCTTGGAGCGCCTAGCGGGCTGCAATGAGCAGTTCTTC

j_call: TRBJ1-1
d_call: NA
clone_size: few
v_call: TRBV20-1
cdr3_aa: CSAREGGRRAEAFF
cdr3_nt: TGCAGTGCTAGAGAGGGGGGACGCAGGGCTGAAGCTTTCTTT

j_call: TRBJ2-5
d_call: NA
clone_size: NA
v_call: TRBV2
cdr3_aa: CASSRGATGETQYF
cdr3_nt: TGTGCCAGCAGTCGGGGGGCCACAGGGGAGACCCAGTACTTC

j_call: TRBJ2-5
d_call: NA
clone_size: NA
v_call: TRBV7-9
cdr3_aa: CASSLEGHQETQYF
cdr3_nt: TGTGCCAGCAGCTTAGAAGGGCACCAAGAGACCCAGTACTTC

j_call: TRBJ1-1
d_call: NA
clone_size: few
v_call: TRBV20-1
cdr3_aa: CSARIRDKGYTEAFF
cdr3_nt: TGCAGTGCGAGAATCCGGGACAAGGGATACACTGAAGCTTTCTTT

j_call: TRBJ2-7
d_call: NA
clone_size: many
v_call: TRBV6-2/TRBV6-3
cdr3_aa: CATLTSSYEQYF
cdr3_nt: TGTGCCACCCTCACCTCAAGCTACGAGCAGTACTTC

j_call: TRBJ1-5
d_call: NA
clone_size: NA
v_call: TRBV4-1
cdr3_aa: CASSQDHFQPQHF
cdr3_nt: TGCGCCAGCAGCCAAGACCACTTTCAGCCCCAGCATTTT

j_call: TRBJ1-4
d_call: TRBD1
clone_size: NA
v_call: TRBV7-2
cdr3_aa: CASSLDTVTGTWEKLFF
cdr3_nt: TGTGCCAGCAGCTTAGATACAGTGACAGGGACGTGGGAAAAACTGTTTTTT

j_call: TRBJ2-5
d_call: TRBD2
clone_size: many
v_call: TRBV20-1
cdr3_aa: CSAREREWYQETQYF
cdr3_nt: TGCAGTGCTAGAGAGCGGGAGTGGTACCAAGAGACCCAGTACTTC

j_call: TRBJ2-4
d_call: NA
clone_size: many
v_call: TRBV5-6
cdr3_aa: CASSPRLIWGAKNIQYF
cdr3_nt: TGTGCCAGCAGCCCCCGGCTAATATGGGGTGCCAAAAACATTCAGTACTTC

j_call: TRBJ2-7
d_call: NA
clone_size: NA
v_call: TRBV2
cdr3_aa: CASSEGYSSYNEQYF
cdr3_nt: TGTGCCAGCAGTGAGGGTTACAGCTCCTACAATGAGCAGTACTTC

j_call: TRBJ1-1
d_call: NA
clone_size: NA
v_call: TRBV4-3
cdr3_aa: CASSQDAGKNTEAFF
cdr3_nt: TGCGCCAGCAGCCAAGATGCGGGAAAGAACACTGAAGCTTTCTTT

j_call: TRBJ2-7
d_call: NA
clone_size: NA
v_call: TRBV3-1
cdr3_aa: CASSQGGGLSYEQYF
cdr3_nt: TGTGCCAGCAGCCAAGGGGGGGGCCTCTCCTACGAGCAGTACTTC

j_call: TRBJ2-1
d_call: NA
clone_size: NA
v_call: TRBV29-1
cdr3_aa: CSVHASRHNEQFF
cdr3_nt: TGCAGCGTCCACGCCTCCAGGCATAATGAGCAGTTCTTC

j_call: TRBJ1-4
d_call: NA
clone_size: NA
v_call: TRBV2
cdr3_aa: CASRRRGTNEKLFF
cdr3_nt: TGTGCCAGCAGGCGAAGGGGGACCAATGAAAAACTGTTTTTT

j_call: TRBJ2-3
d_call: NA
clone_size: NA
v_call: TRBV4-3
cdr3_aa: CASSPLTGGHTDTQYF
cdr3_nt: TGCGCCAGCAGCCCACTAACCGGGGGCCACACAGATACGCAGTATTTT

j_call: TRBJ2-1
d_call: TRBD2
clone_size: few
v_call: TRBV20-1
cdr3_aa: CSARTSRDEQFF
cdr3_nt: TGCAGTGCAAGGACTAGCCGCGATGAGCAGTTCTTC

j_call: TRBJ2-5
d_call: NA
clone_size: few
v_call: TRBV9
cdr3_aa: CASSGTGPQQYF
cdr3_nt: TGTGCCAGCAGCGGAACAGGGCCCCAGCAGTACTTC

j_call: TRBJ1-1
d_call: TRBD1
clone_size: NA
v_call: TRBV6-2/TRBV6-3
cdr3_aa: CASSYPPQGYYTEAFF
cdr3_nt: TGTGCCAGCAGTTACCCACCACAGGGGTACTACACTGAAGCTTTCTTT

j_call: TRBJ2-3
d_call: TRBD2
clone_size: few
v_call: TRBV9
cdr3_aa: CASSVAYHRSGGGDTQYF
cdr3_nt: TGTGCCAGCAGCGTAGCTTACCATCGTAGCGGGGGCGGGGATACGCAGTATTTT

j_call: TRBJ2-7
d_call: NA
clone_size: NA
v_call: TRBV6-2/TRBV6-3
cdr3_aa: CASLGGEPYEQYF
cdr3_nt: TGTGCCAGCTTAGGGGGGGAGCCCTACGAGCAGTACTTC

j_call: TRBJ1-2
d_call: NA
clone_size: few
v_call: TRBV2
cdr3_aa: CASRTPVETGNGYTF
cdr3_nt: TGTGCCAGCAGGACCCCGGTAGAAACAGGAAATGGCTACACCTTC

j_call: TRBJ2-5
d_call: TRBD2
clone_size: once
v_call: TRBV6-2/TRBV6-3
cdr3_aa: CAMRSLAGVRETQYF
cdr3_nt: TGTGCCATGCGCTCGTTAGCGGGAGTCCGGGAGACCCAGTACTTC

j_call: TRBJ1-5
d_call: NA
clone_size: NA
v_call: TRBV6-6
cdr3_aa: CASSFTDSNQPQHF
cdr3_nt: TGTGCCAGCAGTTTCACAGATAGCAATCAGCCCCAGCATTTT

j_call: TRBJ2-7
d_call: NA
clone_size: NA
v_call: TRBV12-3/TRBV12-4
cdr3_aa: CASSLEAGGSAEQYF
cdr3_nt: TGTGCCAGCAGTTTAGAGGCAGGAGGCTCCGCCGAGCAGTACTTC

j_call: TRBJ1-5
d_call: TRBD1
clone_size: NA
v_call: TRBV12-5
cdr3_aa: CASGRTDRGHQPQHF
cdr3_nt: TGTGCTAGTGGCCGCACAGACAGGGGCCATCAGCCCCAGCATTTT

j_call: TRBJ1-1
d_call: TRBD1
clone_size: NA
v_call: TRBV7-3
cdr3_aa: CASSASGGVTEAFF
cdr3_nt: TGTGCCAGCAGCGCTTCAGGGGGAGTCACTGAAGCTTTCTTT

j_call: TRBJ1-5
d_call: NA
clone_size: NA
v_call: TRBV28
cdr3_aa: CASSLLQLNSNQPQHF
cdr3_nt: TGTGCCAGCAGTTTATTACAGCTTAATAGCAATCAGCCCCAGCATTTT

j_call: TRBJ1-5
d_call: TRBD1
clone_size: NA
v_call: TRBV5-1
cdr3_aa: CASSPGQVGSNQPQHF
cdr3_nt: TGCGCCAGCAGCCCAGGACAGGTGGGTAGCAATCAGCCCCAGCATTTT

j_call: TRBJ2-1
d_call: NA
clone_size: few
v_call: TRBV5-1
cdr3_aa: CASRRGSYNEQFF
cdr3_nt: TGCGCCAGCCGCCGAGGATCCTACAATGAGCAGTTCTTC

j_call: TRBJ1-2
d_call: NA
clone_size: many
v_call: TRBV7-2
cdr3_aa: CASSLVDGYTF
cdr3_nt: TGTGCCAGCAGCTTAGTCGATGGCTACACCTTC

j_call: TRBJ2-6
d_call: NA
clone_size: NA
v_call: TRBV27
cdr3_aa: CATSPGANVLTF
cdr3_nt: TGTGCCACCTCCCCTGGGGCCAACGTCCTGACTTTC

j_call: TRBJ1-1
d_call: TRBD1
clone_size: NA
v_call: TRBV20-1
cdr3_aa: CTATGVNTEAFF
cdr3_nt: TGCACAGCGACAGGGGTGAACACTGAAGCTTTCTTT

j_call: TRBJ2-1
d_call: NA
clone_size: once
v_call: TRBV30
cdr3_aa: CAWSDGIYYEQFF
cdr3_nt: TGTGCCTGGAGTGACGGAATCTACTACGAGCAGTTCTTC

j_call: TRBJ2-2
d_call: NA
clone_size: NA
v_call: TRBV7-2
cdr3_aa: CASSLAALNTGELFF
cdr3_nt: TGTGCCAGCAGCTTAGCGGCATTGAACACCGGGGAGCTGTTTTTT

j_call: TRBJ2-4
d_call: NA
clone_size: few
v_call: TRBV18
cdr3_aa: CASSPRSDSGNIQYF
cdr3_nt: TGTGCCAGCTCACCAAGATCCGATTCGGGTAACATTCAGTACTTC

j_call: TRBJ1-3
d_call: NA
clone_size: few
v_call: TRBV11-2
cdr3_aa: CASRKVPENTIYF
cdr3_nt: TGTGCCAGCAGAAAGGTCCCGGAAAACACCATATATTTT

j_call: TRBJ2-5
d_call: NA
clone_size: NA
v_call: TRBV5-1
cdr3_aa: CASSLNRNGQETQYF
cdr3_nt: TGCGCCAGCAGCTTGAATAGGAATGGCCAAGAGACCCAGTACTTC

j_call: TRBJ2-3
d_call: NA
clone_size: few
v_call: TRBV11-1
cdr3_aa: CASSAGRIAGTDTQYF
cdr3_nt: TGTGCCAGCAGCGCCGGGCGGATAGCGGGCACAGATACGCAGTATTTT

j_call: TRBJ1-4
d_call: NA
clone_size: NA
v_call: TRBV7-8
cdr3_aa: CASSLRAWGEKLFF
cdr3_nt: TGTGCCAGCAGCTTAAGGGCGTGGGGTGAAAAACTGTTTTTT

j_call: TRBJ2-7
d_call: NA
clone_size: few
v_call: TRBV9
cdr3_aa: CASSVAGPSSYNEQYF
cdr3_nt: TGTGCCAGCAGCGTAGCCGGGCCGAGCTCCTACAATGAGCAGTACTTC

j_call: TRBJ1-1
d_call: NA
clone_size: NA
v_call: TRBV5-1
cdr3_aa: CASSTARMNTEAFF
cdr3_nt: TGCGCCAGCAGCACGGCTCGGATGAACACTGAAGCTTTCTTT